The TCR beta chain described here comes from a study of vaccination effects on CD4 cells after COVID-19. A remark on this clone: Its antigen is as yet unknown. An end of the junction does not agree with germline; a read error may underlie this.

Germline loops: CDR1 LGHDT, CDR2 YNNKEL (reference sequence). This CDR3 is 15 amino acids long. Sequenced by immunoSEQ multiplex PCR; TCRdb stores in-frame clones only, minus some. The sample carries about 17,000 clones, about 80% recorded once. With the ViraFEST assay, the study expanded antigen-specific CD4+ T cells using viral peptide pools, then sequenced them. Isolating CD4+ T cells followed more than eight days of culture. It was between March and December 2020 that the person had a SARS-CoV-2 infection confirmed by PCR. Subjects were given two BNT162b2 or mRNA-1273 vaccine doses. This sequence joins TRBV3-1 (or the pseudogene TRBV3-2) and TRBJ2-1; TRBD2 is a possible D gene (6 bases). This sequence originates from a human donor who had a prior SARS-CoV-2 infection. This material consisted of CD4+ T cells from PBMCs cultured with SARS-CoV-2 spike peptides, taken after COVID-19 vaccination. CDR3: CTSGRAGASYNEQFF. Written as DNA, the CDR3 is TGTACCAGCGGTAGAGCGGGTGCTTCCTACAATGAGCAGTTCTTC.